Listed here are 13 T cell receptor beta chains from one sample, sequenced in a study of CD8 T cells in ankylosing spondylitis. TCRdb redid the calling of the 5' RACE reads with MiXCR, one entry per CDR3 protein. In the table there are about 69,000 distinct CDR3 sequences, approximately 5.3% of which are singletons. Sequencing was done on a sample of blood, either unsorted or a sorted T cell fraction (not recorded which). The receptors derive from a male donor with ankylosing spondylitis or in good health (not recorded which).

The sample holds many counts of this clonotype. The chain is built from TRBV18 and TRBJ2-7, with TRBD1 matching 7 bases. Losses at the gene ends were 3 bases for V and 2 bases for J; bases not matched to a gene: 4. The CDR3 sequence is 14 residues long. Germline V CDR1 and CDR2: KGHSH, LQKENI. The DNA for the CDR3 is TGTGCCAGCTCACCCCCGGACAGGCCCTACGAGCAGTACTTC. It specifies CASSPPDRPYEQYF.

This clonotype occurred many times. The V call is TRBV27, the J call TRBJ2-5, with TRBD2 matching 11 bases. V lost 7 bases to trimming and J lost 5 bases; unmatched junction nucleotides: 6. The CDR3 has 14 residues. Germline CDR1 MNHEY, CDR2 SMNVEV (reference sequence). DNA for the CDR3: TGTGCCAGCAAGGCGACTAGCGGGGAGGAGACCCAGTACTTC. Its protein is CASKATSGEETQYF.

V and J are TRBV11-2 and TRBJ2-1; TRBD2 is a possible D gene (7 bases). This CDR3 has 12 residues. Germline lookup yields CDR1 SGHAT and CDR2 FQNNGV. V lost 3 bases, J lost 10 bases, and 10 bases lay in between. The CDR3 bases are TGTGCCAGCAGCTTCGGGGGGCAGGAGCAGTTCTTC. Translation: CASSFGGQEQFF.

This clonotype has a count of ten or more. The chain combines TRBV2 with TRBJ2-2, with D perhaps TRBD1 or TRBD2 (5 bases each). With 4 bases removed from V and 6 bases from J, the gap between germline ends came to 6 bases. CDR3 length: 12 residues. CDR1 and CDR2 from the germline V gene are SNHLY and FYNNEI. Here the CDR3 reads CASSVGPGELFF. The CDR3 bases are TGTGCCAGCAGTGTGGGACCCGGGGAGCTGTTTTTT.

This clonotype has a count of ten or more. The CDR3 loop is CSVMDREKLFF. The CDR3 DNA reads as TGCAGTGTTATGGACCGTGAAAAACTGTTTTTT. The rearrangement links TRBV20-1 to TRBJ1-4; the D is unclear. The germline V and J ends were trimmed by 7 bases and 7 bases, with 10 bases remaining between them. The CDR3 spans 11 residues. CDR1 and CDR2 (germline): DFQATT, SNEGSKA (reference sequence).

A word on this clonotype: Just one base apart from a much larger clone, this may be a read error. This chain joins TRBV2 and TRBJ2-3; 7 nucleotides align to TRBD1. The CDR3 has 18 residues. CDR1 is SNHLY and CDR2 is FYNNEI in the germline V gene. The chain's CDR3 is CTSSPGDGDSERTDTQYF. As DNA, the CDR3 is TGTACCAGCAGCCCTGGGGATGGGGACAGTGAAAGAACAGATACGCAGTATTTT.

Many counts were recorded for this clonotype. V is TRBV11-2 and J is TRBJ2-1; D gene uncertain. Germline V gene data show CDR1 as SGHAT and CDR2 as FQNNGV. This CDR3 is built from 17 residues. V gave up 5 bases and J gave up 3 bases, with 20 bases separating them. As DNA, the CDR3 is TGTGCCAGCAGCGACCCTCCCGGCGCCTCGCTCTACAATGAGCAGTTCTTC. This translates into CASSDPPGASLYNEQFF. Together with reference TRBV11-2 and TRBJ2-1, the CDR3 gives the full variable domain: EAGVAQSPRYKIIEKRQSVAFWCNPISGHATLYWYQQILGQGPKLLIQFQNNGVVDDSQLPKDRFSAERLKGVDSTLKIQPAKLEDSAVYLCASSDPPGASLYNEQFFGPGTRLTVL.

This clonotype came up many times. The chain uses TRBV5-6 and TRBJ2-7; D gene ambiguous. Germline loops: CDR1 SGHDT, CDR2 YYEEEE. This CDR3 has 12 amino acids. The V and J ends lost 0 bases and 0 bases respectively, with 1 base between them. For the CDR3, the DNA is TGTGCCAGCAGCTTGGCCTCCTACGAGCAGTACTTC. Amino acids: CASSLASYEQYF.

This clonotype occurred many times. V gene TRBV21-1 combines with J gene TRBJ1-6; TRBD1 is the table's D call and was not checked against the DNA. TRBV21-1 is shown as a pseudogene. The CDR3 has 12 amino acids. The CDR3 DNA is TGTGCCAGAAGGGACAGGAATTCACCCCTCCACTTT. It yields the protein CARRDRNSPLHF.

Turning to this clonotype: Sequence at one end of the junction differs from germline and may be a read error. This sequence joins TRBV7-3 and TRBJ2-2, with TRBD2 identical over 12 bases. The CDR3 contains 18 residues. CDR1 is SGHTA and CDR2 is FQGTGA in the germline V gene. Here the CDR3 DNA reads TGTACCATCAGTCACCGACTAGCGGGGGCCCAGAACACCGGGGTGCTGTTTTTT. It translates to CTISHRLAGAQNTGVLFF.

This clonotype appeared a single time. One end of the junction is discordant with germline, which a read error may explain. The rearrangement uses TRBV29-1 and TRBJ1-2, with D unresolved. From germline, CDR1 is SQVTM and CDR2 ANQGSEA. The CDR3 contains 15 residues. The CDR3, as DNA: TGCAGCGTGTCCGGACTTCCAATTTCTAACTATGGCTACATCTTC. This translates into CSVSGLPISNYGYIF.

This clonotype was detected ten times or more. This sequence joins TRBV6-6 and TRBJ1-1; no reliable D call. The CDR3 runs to 14 residues. Trimming stripped 0 bases from V and 7 bases from J, with 12 bases between. CDR1 and CDR2 from the germline V gene are MNHNY and SVGAGI (reference sequence). The CDR3 region has the DNA TGTGCCAGCAGTTACTCGATATCTCGCAGTGAAGCTTTCTTT. Encoded protein: CASSYSISRSEAFF.

Ten or more counts support this clonotype. The rearrangement links TRBV13 to TRBJ2-5, with 13 bases that match TRBD2. Germline CDR1 reads PRHDT; CDR2 reads FYEKMQ (reference sequence). V gave up 8 bases and J gave up 3 bases; unmatched junction bases: 3. This CDR3 region has 14 residues. The CDR3 loop is CASRLAGGEETQYF. The DNA for the CDR3 is TGTGCCAGCCGACTAGCGGGGGGTGAAGAGACCCAGTACTTC.